This T cell receptor beta chain was observed in a study of blood T cell repertoires in COVID-19. Study background: The samples span acute and convalescent COVID-19 from the United States, Italy and Spain. Sources were T cells, B-cell-depleted T cells, or PBMCs; the material itself was cDNA or gDNA.

The CDR3 extends over 16 amino acids. Germline V gene lookup returns CDR1 SGHVS and CDR2 FNYEAQ. V gave up 5 bases and J gave up 15 bases; unmatched junction bases: 19. Authors' data handling: The authors estimated nucleated cell counts from reference gene primer amplification. Sequenced by immunoSEQ multiplex PCR; TCRdb stores in-frame clones only, minus some. From that table come the V and J calls and clone size; the DNA was used to work out D and trimming. The table shows about 220,000 clones, with more than 75% occurring only once. The TCR originated in a human donor in a cohort sampled during active COVID-19. The V call is TRBV7-6, the J call TRBJ2-1; 10 bases are a match to TRBD1. Sample: peripheral blood. CDR3 sequence reads: CASSLIPGQGSSWLFF. As DNA, the CDR3 is TGTGCCAGCAGCCTTATTCCGGGACAGGGGTCTTCCTGGCTGTTCTTC. Looking up the rest from reference TRBV7-6 and TRBJ2-1 gives the full variable domain: GAGVSQSPRYKVTKRGQDVALRCDPISGHVSLYWYRQALGQGPEFLTYFNYEAQQDKSGLPNDRFSAERPEGSISTLTIQRTEQRDSAMYRCASSLIPGQGSSWLFFGPGTRLTVL.